These T cell receptor beta chains were read from a single sample in a study of shared clonotypes between healthy human individuals. Sequencing was performed with immunoSEQ multiplex PCR; in TCRdb, only in-frame clones are kept and a portion is missing. Seen here are a few million clones, around 95% observed once, and the top ten hold around 0.13%. Source material: naive CD4+ T cells sorted from blood. These receptors were obtained from a man between 18 and 35 years old in good health. Each CDR3 is given with its conserved first and last residue. The order of the fields is V gene, J gene, D gene, CDR3 protein. D genes are given only for firm matches.

v_gene: TRBV5-4
j_gene: TRBJ1-1
d_gene: -
CDR3aa: CASSFATLNTEAFF

v_gene: TRBV7-6
j_gene: TRBJ2-1
d_gene: -
CDR3aa: CASSLESRGRGGYNEQFF

v_gene: TRBV5-1
j_gene: TRBJ2-3
d_gene: TRBD1
CDR3aa: CASSLGQGKSADTQYF

v_gene: TRBV10-3
j_gene: TRBJ1-1
d_gene: -
CDR3aa: CAISDFGAVNTEAFF

v_gene: TRBV10-3
j_gene: TRBJ2-3
d_gene: TRBD2
CDR3aa: CAINFGGGSTDTQYF

v_gene: TRBV19
j_gene: TRBJ1-5
d_gene: -
CDR3aa: CASRGSRVNQPQHF

v_gene: TRBV6-1
j_gene: TRBJ1-5
d_gene: -
CDR3aa: CASSWGDNQPQHF

v_gene: TRBV2
j_gene: TRBJ1-5
d_gene: -
CDR3aa: CASSELGSRQPQHF

v_gene: TRBV30
j_gene: TRBJ1-6
d_gene: TRBD1
CDR3aa: CAWSQGANSSPLHF

v_gene: TRBV5-4
j_gene: TRBJ2-6
d_gene: -
CDR3aa: CASSLRGPGANVLTF

v_gene: TRBV5-1
j_gene: TRBJ1-1
d_gene: TRBD1
CDR3aa: CASSLGDSPTEAFF

v_gene: TRBV5-1
j_gene: TRBJ1-6
d_gene: -
CDR3aa: CASSRTGGGARDNSPLHF

v_gene: TRBV30
j_gene: TRBJ2-7
d_gene: TRBD2
CDR3aa: CAWSVLGRLAGQEQYF

v_gene: TRBV6-1
j_gene: TRBJ2-6
d_gene: -
CDR3aa: CASHRDAGANVLTF

v_gene: TRBV5-1
j_gene: TRBJ2-7
d_gene: TRBD1
CDR3aa: CASSRTGTGSYEQYF

v_gene: TRBV5-1
j_gene: TRBJ2-2
d_gene: -
CDR3aa: CASSLAGRPSGTGELFF

v_gene: TRBV5-1
j_gene: TRBJ2-3
d_gene: TRBD2
CDR3aa: CASSPGLAEHTDTQYF

v_gene: TRBV4-2
j_gene: TRBJ2-2
d_gene: -
CDR3aa: CASSQLPDTPNTGELFF

v_gene: TRBV7-2
j_gene: TRBJ2-5
d_gene: TRBD2
CDR3aa: CASAGTSGGTQYF

v_gene: TRBV7-2
j_gene: TRBJ2-7
d_gene: -
CDR3aa: CASSLARLGGEQYF

v_gene: TRBV7-9
j_gene: TRBJ1-6
d_gene: TRBD1
CDR3aa: CASSGRTGRESSYNSPLHF

v_gene: TRBV2
j_gene: TRBJ2-7
d_gene: -
CDR3aa: CASSGNGYEQYF

v_gene: TRBV6-1
j_gene: TRBJ2-7
d_gene: -
CDR3aa: CASTSGTSKGYEQYF

v_gene: TRBV11-2
j_gene: TRBJ2-5
d_gene: TRBD2
CDR3aa: CASSVTSGGQETQYF

v_gene: TRBV6-1
j_gene: TRBJ1-3
d_gene: TRBD1
CDR3aa: CASSEVRGQSWSTIYF

v_gene: TRBV28
j_gene: TRBJ1-6
d_gene: TRBD1
CDR3aa: CASRALDRVNSPLHF

v_gene: TRBV15
j_gene: TRBJ2-1
d_gene: TRBD2
CDR3aa: CATSIRGRAQLDNEQFF

v_gene: TRBV7-7
j_gene: TRBJ2-1
d_gene: -
CDR3aa: CASSRGGIAELSSYNEQFF

v_gene: TRBV4-1
j_gene: TRBJ1-1
d_gene: -
CDR3aa: CASSQEARRENTEAFF

v_gene: TRBV7-2
j_gene: TRBJ2-5
d_gene: TRBD2
CDR3aa: CASSLNSGRAQETQYF

v_gene: TRBV11-2
j_gene: TRBJ2-3
d_gene: -
CDR3aa: CASSLTGDTQYF

v_gene: TRBV9
j_gene: TRBJ1-3
d_gene: -
CDR3aa: CASSVGPMFSGNTIYF

v_gene: TRBV7-2
j_gene: TRBJ2-7
d_gene: TRBD2
CDR3aa: CASSLGVSGSEQYF

v_gene: TRBV10-1
j_gene: TRBJ2-5
d_gene: -
CDR3aa: CASSEEVLGTQYF

v_gene: TRBV27
j_gene: TRBJ2-5
d_gene: TRBD1
CDR3aa: CASSLSVGGMETQYF

v_gene: TRBV9
j_gene: TRBJ2-3
d_gene: -
CDR3aa: CASSVDVGDTQYF

v_gene: TRBV9
j_gene: TRBJ1-1
d_gene: -
CDR3aa: CASSPSLSTTGTEAFF

v_gene: TRBV4-3
j_gene: TRBJ1-6
d_gene: -
CDR3aa: CASSQDGGMTNSPLHF